The T cell receptor (gamma chain) under discussion was sequenced for a study of Vδ1+ human thymocytes. Broader study findings: Unlike peripheral blood Vdelta1+ controls, thymic delta-chain sequences included roughly 22% Vdelta2 and few Vdelta3. Thymic TRG and TRD repertoires appeared highly polyclonal. Donors shared many TRG clonotypes but few TRD clonotypes.

RNA was extracted from the cells and then reverse transcribed. Multiplex PCR used pooled V-gene forward primers and a constant-region reverse primer to amplify CDR3s. TCRdb re-processed the multiplex PCR reads via CATT. The data hold 36,000 or so gamma-chain clones, with around 20% observed a single time. The germline V gene encodes CDR1 EGSTGY and CDR2 YDSYTSSV. V lost 8 bases to trimming and J lost 6 bases; unmatched junction nucleotides: 16. The length of the CDR3 is 14 residues. After alphabeta T cell depletion, CD3+ Vdelta1+ Vdelta2- thymocytes were sorted. In the case of this clone: Its antigen is not known.

Sequences were obtained from Vdelta1+ gamma-delta thymocytes from the thymus. The sample's subset: FACS-sorted CD3+ TCRalphabeta- TCRVdelta1+ TCRVdelta2- thymocytes. The TCR was taken from a girl in the first two years of life who had congenital heart surgery. The chain uses TRGV4 and TRGJ1 or TRGJ2. CDR3 nucleotides: TGTGCCACCTCAACCAAGGGAAAAGGTTATAAGAAACTCTTT. Translating gives CATSTKGKGYKKLF.